A single sample is the source of the 18 T cell receptor beta chains below, sequenced in a study of cytomegalovirus exposure and HLA in healthy donors. The PCR contained 60 Vbeta and 13 Jbeta primers. Here immunoSEQ multiplex PCR was the method, and the copy in TCRdb shows in-frame clones only, minus some. The sample lists roughly 130,000 clones, around three quarters occurring once. Sequencing used PBMCs. These TCRs come from a middle-aged man in good health and CMV-seronegative.

This clone showed up just once. The V and J genes are TRBV30 and TRBJ1-2, with 11 bases fitting TRBD1. V gave up 4 bases and J gave up 3 bases; unmatched junction bases: 7. The CDR3 length is 15 residues. The germline V gene encodes CDR1 GTSNPN and CDR2 SVGIG (reference sequence). Written as DNA, the CDR3 is TGTGCCTGGACCCCGGACAGGGGGCCGGACTATGGCTACACCTTC. This gives the protein CAWTPDRGPDYGYTF.

The chain recombines TRBV4-2 with TRBJ2-3; TRBD2 matches at 12 bases. The length of the CDR3 is 17 residues. Trimming cost V 4 bases and J 0 bases; bases outside gene matches: 5. CDR1 is LGHNA, CDR2 YNFKEQ, per germline. CDR3 nucleotides: TGTGCCAGCAGCCGGACTAGCGGGGCGTCTAGCACAGATACGCAGTATTTT. Amino acid sequence: CASSRTSGASSTDTQYF.

This sequence joins TRBV5-6 and TRBJ1-4, with TRBD1 as a possible D gene (6 bases). Trimming removed 4 bases from V and 5 bases from J, with 15 bases in between. Per germline, CDR1 SGHDT and CDR2 YYEEEE. The CDR3 spans 15 residues. The CDR3 reads CASSQRQVMNEKLFF. CDR3 nucleotides: TGTGCCAGCAGCCAAAGACAGGTCATGAATGAAAAACTGTTTTTT. Supplemented by reference TRBV5-6 and TRBJ1-4, the full variable domain reads DAGVTQSPTHLIKTRGQQVTLRCSPKSGHDTVSWYQQALGQGPQFIFQYYEEEERQRGNFPDRFSGHQFPNYSSELNVNALLLGDSALYLCASSQRQVMNEKLFFGSGTQLSVL.

The chain uses TRBV6-4 and TRBJ2-3, with D maybe TRBD2 (6 bases). CDR1 and CDR2 from the germline V gene are MRHNA and SNTAGT. The CDR3 is 13 residues long. The ends were cut back, 10 bases at V and 5 bases at J, with 16 bases in the middle. The CDR3 reads CANDPPGGDTQYF. In DNA, the CDR3 is TGTGCCAACGACCCTCCCGGGGGAGATACGCAGTATTTT.

The V and J genes are TRBV4-2 and TRBJ2-7; 7 nucleotides align to TRBD1. The germline V gene has CDR1 LGHNA and CDR2 YNFKEQ. This CDR3 has 16 residues. After removal of 1 base from V and 3 bases from J, the junction contained 9 bases not matched to a gene. In nucleotides, the CDR3 is TGTGCCAGCAGCCAAGTGTCCACAGGGGCAGACTACGAGCAGTACTTC. Translated: CASSQVSTGADYEQYF.

This clone has a single count. Here the CDR3 DNA reads TGTGCCAGCCGACTAGCGGGAGAAGGGAATGAGCAGTTCTTC. Its protein is CASRLAGEGNEQFF. J is TRBJ2-1 and V is TRBV6-4, with 12 bases identical to TRBD2. Germline V gene data show CDR1 as MRHNA and CDR2 as SNTAGT. Trimming cost V 8 bases and J 7 bases; bases outside gene matches: 6. The CDR3 is 14 amino acids.

This clone showed up just once. The chain combines TRBV18 with TRBJ2-4, with a weak D call TRBD1 (6 bases). Germline CDR1 reads KGHSH; CDR2 reads LQKENI. The V and J ends lost 3 bases and 3 bases respectively, with 12 bases between them. The CDR3 sequence is 15 residues long. CDR3 region: CASSPRGDNKNIQYF. The CDR3 coding sequence is TGTGCCAGCTCACCCCGTGGGGACAACAAAAACATTCAGTACTTC.

The genes are TRBV7-9 and TRBJ2-7; 8 nucleotides match TRBD2. The germline gives CDR1 SEHNR, CDR2 FQNEAQ (reference sequence). CDR3 length: 14 amino acids. J lost 3 bases, V lost 8 bases, and 9 bases had no gene match. CDR3 sequence reads: CASQTFSGNYEQYF. The CDR3 nucleotides read TGTGCCAGCCAGACCTTTAGCGGGAACTACGAGCAGTACTTC. Full variable domain (rest looked up from reference TRBV7-9 and TRBJ2-7): DTGVSQNPRHKITKRGQNVTFRCDPISEHNRLYWYRQTLGQGPEFLTYFQNEAQLEKSRLLSDRFSAERPKGSFSTLEIQRTEQGDSAMYLCASQTFSGNYEQYFGPGTRLTVT.

The chain combines TRBV18 with TRBJ1-1, with 8 bases identical to TRBD1. CDR3 size: 14 residues. V lost 4 bases to trimming and J lost 1 base; unmatched junction nucleotides: 2. CDR1 and CDR2 from the germline V gene are KGHSH and LQKENI. The CDR3: CASSLGQGNTEAFF. In nucleotides, the CDR3 is TGTGCCAGCTCACTTGGACAGGGGAACACTGAAGCTTTCTTT.

This chain links TRBV27 with TRBJ1-1; no reliable D call. CDR1 and CDR2 (germline): MNHEY, SMNVEV (reference sequence). The CDR3 is 13 residues long. Trimming left V 0 bases short and J 5 bases short, with 7 bases between. This CDR3 reads CASSLSTLTEAFF. CDR3 sequence (DNA): TGTGCCAGCAGTTTATCGACACTGACTGAAGCTTTCTTT.

The chain recombines TRBV2 with TRBJ2-3, with TRBD2 as a possible D gene (6 bases). Between the trimmed V and J ends, which lost 7 bases and 1 base, there was a span of 18 bases. Looked up from germline, CDR1 is SNHLY and CDR2 is FYNNEI. The CDR3 has 16 residues. The CDR3 DNA reads as TGTGCCAGCATCAAGGAGAGGACTACCCGCACAGATACGCAGTATTTT. Its translation: CASIKERTTRTDTQYF.

The chain couples TRBV19 to TRBJ1-1; D is undetermined. Germline-derived CDR1 and CDR2 are LNHDA and SQIVND (reference sequence). With 1 base removed from V and 4 bases from J, the gap between germline ends came to 10 bases. The CDR3 runs to 14 residues. The chain's CDR3 is CASSIATRSTEAFF. CDR3 in DNA: TGTGCCAGTAGTATAGCGACTCGGAGCACTGAAGCTTTCTTT.

This sequence joins TRBV4-2 and TRBJ1-5; D gene ambiguous. This CDR3 is built from 14 residues. Germline V gene sequence: CDR1 LGHNA, CDR2 YNFKEQ. Trimming cost V 0 bases and J 2 bases, with 5 bases left between them. The CDR3 bases are TGTGCCAGCAGCCAAGATCAGGGCAATCAGCCCCAGCATTTT. Amino acid sequence: CASSQDQGNQPQHF.

The V call is TRBV25-1, the J call TRBJ2-5; D is unclear. The CDR3 is 14 residues long. With 1 base removed from V and 5 bases from J, the gap between germline ends came to 11 bases. The germline V gene has CDR1 MGHDK and CDR2 SYGVNS. CDR3: CASSELRSSETQYF. CDR3 in DNA: TGTGCCAGCAGTGAATTGAGGTCCTCGGAGACCCAGTACTTC.

This clone was recorded once. The chain links TRBV9 to TRBJ2-5; 8 nucleotides line up with TRBD2. The germline gives CDR1 SGDLS, CDR2 YYNGEE. The trim removed 0 bases at V and 4 bases at J, leaving 5 bases unmatched. CDR3 length: 15 residues. The CDR3 loop reads CASSVGGLESETQYF. Written as DNA, the CDR3 is TGTGCCAGCAGCGTAGGGGGACTAGAGTCAGAGACCCAGTACTTC. The whole variable domain, remainder taken from reference TRBV9 and TRBJ2-5, is DSGVTQTPKHLITATGQRVTLRCSPRSGDLSVYWYQQSLDQGLQFLIQYYNGEERAKGNILERFSAQQFPDLHSELNLSSLELGDSALYFCASSVGGLESETQYFGPGTRLLVL.

The genes are TRBV5-1 and TRBJ2-3; TRBD1 agrees at 10 bases. Per the germline V gene, CDR1 is SGHRS and CDR2 is YFSETQ. Unmatched junction bases numbered 3, after V lost 7 bases and J lost 1 base. This CDR3 is built from 14 residues. The CDR3 DNA reads as TGCGCCAGCGGAGGGACAGGGGGCACAGATACGCAGTATTTT. This gives the protein CASGGTGGTDTQYF.

The chain employs TRBV19 and TRBJ2-7, with a weak D call TRBD1 (7 bases). This CDR3 contains 17 residues. V was clipped by 5 bases and J by 2 bases, with 22 bases between them. Germline lookup yields CDR1 LNHDA and CDR2 SQIVND (reference sequence). The CDR3 DNA sequence: TGTGCCAGTAGTGGATGGCAGGGGGGTAGTTCTACCTACGAGCAGTACTTC. This codes for CASSGWQGGSSTYEQYF.

This clone was seen only a few times. The junction shows a germline mismatch at one end, possibly a read error. The CDR3 loop reads CSSSLHGLQNNSPLHF. DNA for the CDR3: TGTTCCAGCAGCTTGCACGGACTCCAAAATAATTCACCCCTCCACTTT. The gene calls are TRBV7-9 and TRBJ1-6, with no clear D. CDR3 length equals 16 residues. Germline V gene sequence: CDR1 SEHNR, CDR2 FQNEAQ (reference sequence).